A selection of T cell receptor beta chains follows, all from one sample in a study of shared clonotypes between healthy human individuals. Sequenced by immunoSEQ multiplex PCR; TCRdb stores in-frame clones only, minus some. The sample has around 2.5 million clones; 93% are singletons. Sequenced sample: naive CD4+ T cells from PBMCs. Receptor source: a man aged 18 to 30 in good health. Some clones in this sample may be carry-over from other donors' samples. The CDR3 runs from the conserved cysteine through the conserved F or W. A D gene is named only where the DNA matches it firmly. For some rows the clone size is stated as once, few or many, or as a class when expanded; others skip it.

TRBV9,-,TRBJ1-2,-,TGTGCCAGCAGCGCAACCCCCAGTGGCTACACCTTC,CASSATPSGYTF
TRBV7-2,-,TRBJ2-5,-,TGTGCCAGCAGCTTAGGTCTCGCGGTAGAGACCCAGTACTTC,CASSLGLAVETQYF
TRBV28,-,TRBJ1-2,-,TGTGCCAGCAGTTTTCTGGGGGGTAACTATGGCTACACCTTC,CASSFLGGNYGYTF
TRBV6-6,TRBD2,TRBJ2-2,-,TGTGCCAGCAGCCGGGGACTAGCGGGGAACACCGGGGAGCTGTTTTTT,CASSRGLAGNTGELFF
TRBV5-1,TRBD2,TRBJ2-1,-,TGCGCCAGCAGCTTGTCGGCGGGGGGCTCCTACAATGAGCAGTTCTTC,CASSLSAGGSYNEQFF
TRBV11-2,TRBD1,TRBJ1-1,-,TGTGCCAGCAGCTTTACAGGGGTCGCGAACACTGAAGCTTTCTTT,CASSFTGVANTEAFF
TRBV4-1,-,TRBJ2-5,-,TGCGCCAGCAGCCAAGTTGGACCCTGGGGGCAAGAGACCCAGTACTTC,CASSQVGPWGQETQYF
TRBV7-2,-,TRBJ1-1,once,TGTGCCAGCTTGCTCAGGGTGCGCACTGAAGCTTTCTTT,CASLLRVRTEAFF
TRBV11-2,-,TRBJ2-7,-,TGTGCCAGCAGCCCCGCACCCGGCCTGGGGTACGAGCAGTACTTC,CASSPAPGLGYEQYF
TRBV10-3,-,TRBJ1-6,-,TGTGCCATCGGTCCGGGGGATTCACCCCTCCACTTT,CAIGPGDSPLHF
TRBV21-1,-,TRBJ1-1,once,TGTGCCAGCAGCAAGGATGGCCCAATGAACACTGAAGCTTTCTTT,CASSKDGPMNTEAFF
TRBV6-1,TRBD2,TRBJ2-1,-,TGTGCCAGCAAGTTCGGGGGGGGGAAACTTGAGCAGTTCTTC,CASKFGGGKLEQFF
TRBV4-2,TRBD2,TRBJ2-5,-,TGTGCCAGCAGCTTGAAACTAGCGGGAGGAGAGACCCAGTACTTC,CASSLKLAGGETQYF
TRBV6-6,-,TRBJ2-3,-,TGTGCCAGCAGTTACACGGAATATGGCACAGATACGCAGTATTTT,CASSYTEYGTDTQYF
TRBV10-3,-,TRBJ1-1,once,TGTGCCATCAGCCCCACAAACACTGAAGCTTTCTTT,CAISPTNTEAFF
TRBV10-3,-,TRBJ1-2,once,TGTGCCATCAGTGAGTTAGGAGGTGGCTACACCTTC,CAISELGGGYTF
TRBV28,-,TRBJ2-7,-,TGTGCCAGCAGTTTTGGGGGGGCAAAGTCCTACGAGCAGTACTTC,CASSFGGAKSYEQYF
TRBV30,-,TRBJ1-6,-,TGTGCCTGGAGTGCGATGGCAGCGGCTCCGGATAATTCACCCCTCCACTTT,CAWSAMAAAPDNSPLHF
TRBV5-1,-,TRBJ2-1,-,TGCGCCAGCAGCTCGACAGGCGTGATCGGTAATGAGCAGTTCTTC,CASSSTGVIGNEQFF
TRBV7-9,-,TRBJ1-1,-,TGTGCCAGCAGCCACGCAGATAACACTGAAGCTTTCTTT,CASSHADNTEAFF
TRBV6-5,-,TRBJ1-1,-,TGTGCCAGCAGACCGGACGGGAACACTGAAGCTTTCTTT,CASRPDGNTEAFF